The source of this TCR beta chain is a study of regulatory T cells in long-lasting Graves disease. Building of the TCR beta libraries involved iRepertoire HTBI primers and Arm-PCR of CDR3 regions. Using its own MiXCR run on the multiplex PCR reads, TCRdb lists one record per CDR3 protein. The sample records 400,000 to 500,000 distinct CDR3 sequences, less than 20% being singletons. Documented time point: newly diagnosed GD, antithyroid drugs for less than 3 months. TCR sequences were obtained from RNA taken from PBMCs. The germline CDR1 and CDR2 sequences are LNHDA and SQIVND (reference sequence). This CDR3 is 14 amino acids long. The trim removed 1 base at V and 5 bases at J, leaving 3 bases unmatched. This sample also belongs to another study, concerning T cells in Graves' hyperthyroidism and ophthalmopathy.

This rearrangement joins TRBV19 to TRBJ2-5; 8 nucleotides align to TRBD2. Sequenced material: peripheral blood mononuclear cells (PBMCs), taken at new diagnosis, from a patient treated with antithyroid drugs. This receptor was identified in a woman aged 18 to 35 with Graves disease. DNA for the CDR3: TGTGCCAGTAGTATAGTTAGCGGGAAGGAGACCCAGTACTTC. Residues: CASSIVSGKETQYF. The full variable domain, in which reference TRBV19 and TRBJ2-5 provide the parts outside the CDR3, is DGGITQSPKYLFRKEGQNVTLSCEQNLNHDAMYWYRQDPGQGLRLIYYSQIVNDFQKGDIAEGYSVSREKKESFPLTVTSAQKNPTAFYLCASSIVSGKETQYFGPGTRLLVL.